What follows is one T cell receptor beta chain and its context. Antigen: not known. This CDR3 has 15 amino acids. CDR1 and CDR2 (germline): DFQATT, SNEGSKA (reference sequence). The V gene lost 6 bases and the J gene lost 1 base, with 13 bases spanning the gap. These data belong to a study of blood T cells in healthy people across ages. Study results and limitations: Roughly linear declines in TCR beta diversity per million T cells occurred with age.

A second 7 to 11 cycle PCR used barcoded and J-beta primers. TCRdb reprocessed the 5' RACE reads via MiXCR and lists one record per CDR3 protein. The table has hundreds of thousands of distinct CDR3 sequences, around 43% seen once. The chain employs TRBV20-1 and TRBJ2-6, with D unclear. The TCR was taken from an elderly man in good health. Sequenced material: blood. The CDR3 loop reads CSAPERVSGANVLTF. The CDR3 nucleotides are TGCAGTGCCCCTGAAAGGGTATCTGGGGCCAACGTCCTGACTTTC.